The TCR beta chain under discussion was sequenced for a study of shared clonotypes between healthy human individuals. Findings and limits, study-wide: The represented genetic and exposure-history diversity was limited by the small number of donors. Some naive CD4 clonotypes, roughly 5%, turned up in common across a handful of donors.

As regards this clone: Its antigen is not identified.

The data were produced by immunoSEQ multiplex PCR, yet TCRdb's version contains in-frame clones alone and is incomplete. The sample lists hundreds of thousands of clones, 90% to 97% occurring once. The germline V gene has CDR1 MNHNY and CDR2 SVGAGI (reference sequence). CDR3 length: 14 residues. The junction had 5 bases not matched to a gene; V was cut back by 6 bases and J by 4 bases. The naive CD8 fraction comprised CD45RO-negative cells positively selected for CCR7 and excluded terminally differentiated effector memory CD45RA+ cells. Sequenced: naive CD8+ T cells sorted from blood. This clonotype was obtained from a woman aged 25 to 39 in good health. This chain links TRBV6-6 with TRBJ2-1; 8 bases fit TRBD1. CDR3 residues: CASSGQGSYNEQFF. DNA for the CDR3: TGTGCCAGCAGCGGACAGGGCTCATACAATGAGCAGTTCTTC.